The clone carrying this TCR beta chain has just a few counts. Its target is not known. The libraries were made with immunoSEQ v3. Profiled with immunoSEQ multiplex PCR; TCRdb holds only in-frame clones, not every one. The table lists around 59,000 clones, around 63% of them singletons, with around 6.1% in the top ten. After removal of 0 bases from V and 1 base from J, the junction contained 4 bases not matched to a gene. Germline V CDR1 and CDR2: MGHRA, YSYEKL. This CDR3 has 17 amino acids. Time point described: pre-treatment sample, taken before nivolumab and TIL therapy. Enrollment ran from late 2017 to early 2020. These data belong to a study of TIL therapy for anti-PD-1-resistant metastatic lung cancer. Study background: Progressing patients received lymphodepletion, expanded TIL infusion and IL-2.

Findings of the study overall: The cohort had more treatment-naive, never-smoker and oncogene-addicted patients than typical.

The source material was blood, sampled at baseline. The chain links TRBV4-1 to TRBJ2-7; 12 bases align to TRBD2. This receptor was identified in a person between 25 and 79 years old with non-small cell lung cancer. The CDR3 DNA reads as TGCGCCAGCAGCCAAGAACCCCTAGCGGGAGGGTCCTACGAGCAGTACTTC. Its protein product is CASSQEPLAGGSYEQYF.